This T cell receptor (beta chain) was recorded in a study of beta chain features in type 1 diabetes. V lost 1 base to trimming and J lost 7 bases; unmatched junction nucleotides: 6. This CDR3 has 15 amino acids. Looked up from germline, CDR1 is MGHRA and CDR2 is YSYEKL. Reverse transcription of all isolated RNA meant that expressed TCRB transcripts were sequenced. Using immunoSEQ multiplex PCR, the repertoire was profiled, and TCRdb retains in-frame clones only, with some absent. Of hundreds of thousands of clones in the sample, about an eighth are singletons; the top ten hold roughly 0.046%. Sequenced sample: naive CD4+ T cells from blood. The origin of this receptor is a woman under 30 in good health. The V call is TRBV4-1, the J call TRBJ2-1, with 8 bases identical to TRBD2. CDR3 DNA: TGCGCCAGCAGCCAAGCAGCGGGGGCCGGGAATGAGCAGTTCTTC. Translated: CASSQAAGAGNEQFF.